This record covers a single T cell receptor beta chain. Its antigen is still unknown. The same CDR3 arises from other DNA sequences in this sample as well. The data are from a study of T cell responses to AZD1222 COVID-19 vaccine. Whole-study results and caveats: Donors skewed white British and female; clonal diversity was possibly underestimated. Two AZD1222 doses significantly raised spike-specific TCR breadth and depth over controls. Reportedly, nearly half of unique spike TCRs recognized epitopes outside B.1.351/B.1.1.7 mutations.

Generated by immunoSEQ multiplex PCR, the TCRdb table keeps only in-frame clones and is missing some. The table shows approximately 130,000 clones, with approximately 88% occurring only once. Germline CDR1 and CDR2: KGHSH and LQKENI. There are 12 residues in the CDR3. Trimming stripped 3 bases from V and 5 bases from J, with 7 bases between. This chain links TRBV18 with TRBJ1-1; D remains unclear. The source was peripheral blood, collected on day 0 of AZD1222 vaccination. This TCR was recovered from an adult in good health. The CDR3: CASSPKGTEAFF. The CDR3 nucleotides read TGTGCCAGCTCACCGAAGGGAACTGAAGCTTTCTTT.